Presented here are 21 T cell receptor beta chains from one specimen sequenced in a study of cytomegalovirus exposure and HLA in healthy donors (dated by TCRdb to the late 2010s). The library was generated by the immunoSEQ multiplex PCR assay. For the multiplex PCR, a mixture combining 60 forward primers for TCR Vbeta segments and 13 reverse primers for TCR Jbeta segments was used. TCRdb retrieved this table from immuneACCESS and kept in-frame rearrangements only. Not all clones are present; in checked studies, unresolved V genes account for under half, and no reason is known for the remainder. The sample table shows some 180,000 clones, and 65% to 80% are seen once. Of the sample, 3.5% to 5% is held by the ten largest clones. The sample taken for sequencing was PBMCs. Receptor source: a woman between 25 and 40 years old in good health and CMV-seropositive.

This chain uses TRBV5-6 with TRBJ2-7, with 8 bases lining up with TRBD1. Germline V CDR1 and CDR2: SGHDT, YYEEEE. The CDR3 is 15 amino acids. Trimming cost V 2 bases and J 2 bases; bases outside gene matches: 6. The CDR3 bases are TGTGCCAGCAGCTTTAGGACAGGGTACGCCTACGAGCAGTACTTC. The encoded protein is CASSFRTGYAYEQYF.

The chain links TRBV6-1 to TRBJ1-5; no clear D gene. Looked up from germline, CDR1 is MNHNS and CDR2 is SASEGT. V dropped 7 bases and J dropped 5 bases, with 15 bases sitting between them. This CDR3 region has 14 residues. CDR3 coding DNA: TGTGCCAGCAAAGAAACAACAGCCCATCAGCCCCAGCATTTT. The encoded protein is CASKETTAHQPQHF.

This sequence joins TRBV4-1 and TRBJ1-5, with 7 bases aligning to TRBD1. Per the germline V gene, CDR1 is MGHRA and CDR2 is YSYEKL. V gave up 5 bases and J gave up 6 bases; unmatched junction bases: 4. The CDR3 has 13 amino acids. The CDR3 sequence is CASSWTGAQPQHF. For the CDR3, the DNA is TGCGCCAGCAGCTGGACAGGAGCTCAGCCCCAGCATTTT.

The sample holds one count of this clone. For the CDR3, the DNA is TGTGCCAGCAGCTCTGGAGACCTCTACGAGCAGTACTTC. Residues: CASSSGDLYEQYF. The genes are TRBV5-4 and TRBJ2-7; D not resolved. This CDR3 spans 13 amino acids. Germline CDR1 reads SGHNT; CDR2 reads YYREEE (reference sequence). V dropped 3 bases and J dropped 3 bases, with 10 bases sitting between them.

The V and J genes are TRBV2 and TRBJ2-7, with a tentative D call TRBD1 (5 bases). The germline V and J ends were trimmed by 4 bases and 4 bases, with 8 bases remaining between them. The CDR3 runs 12 residues. Germline CDR1 is SNHLY and CDR2 is FYNNEI. The CDR3, as DNA: TGTGCCAGCAGTGCCCCAGGGTACGAGCAGTACTTC. Protein product: CASSAPGYEQYF.

The V and J genes are TRBV4-1 and TRBJ1-2; D remains unclear. The CDR3 length is 13 residues. The V and J ends lost 3 bases and 8 bases respectively, with 13 bases between them. Germline V gene lookup returns CDR1 MGHRA and CDR2 YSYEKL. CDR3 DNA sequence: TGCGCCAGCAGCCAGGAGGGTGACTTCGGCTACACCTTC. Its translation is CASSQEGDFGYTF.

J is TRBJ1-2 and V is TRBV25-1; D remains unclear. Germline values: CDR1 MGHDK, CDR2 SYGVNS. V gave up 3 bases and J gave up 4 bases, with 9 bases separating them. This CDR3 region has 13 residues. In DNA, the CDR3 is TGTGCCAGCAGTGAGGGCGCAGGCTATGGCTACACCTTC. Its protein product is CASSEGAGYGYTF.

The J gene is TRBJ1-2, the V gene TRBV7-8, with a weak D call TRBD1 (6 bases). CDR3 length: 15 amino acids. Germline CDR1 SGHVS, CDR2 FQNEAQ. The V and J ends lost 4 bases and 0 bases respectively, with 12 bases between them. Written as DNA, the CDR3 is TGTGCCAGCAGCTATACCGGACAGCCTAACTATGGCTACACCTTC. Translating gives CASSYTGQPNYGYTF.

The V gene is TRBV7-8, the J gene TRBJ2-7; 8 positions match TRBD1. This CDR3 has 15 amino acids. Germline-derived CDR1 and CDR2 are SGHVS and FQNEAQ. V lost 5 bases and J lost 1; bases outside the gene matches: 7. CDR3 DNA sequence: TGTGCCAGCAGCCCGACAGGGGCTCCTTCCTACGAGCAGTACTTC. Translating it yields CASSPTGAPSYEQYF.

This chain uses TRBV6-6 with TRBJ1-6; D is possibly TRBD1 (6 bases). V was shortened by 7 bases and J by 8 bases, with 15 bases between the two germline ends. The CDR3 runs 14 residues. Germline V gene lookup returns CDR1 MNHNY and CDR2 SVGAGI (reference sequence). DNA for the CDR3: TGTGCCAGCACCCTCCTAGGGGGTGATTCACCCCTCCACTTT. Residues: CASTLLGGDSPLHF.

This clone was observed once. The chain has TRBV9 and TRBJ1-4, with D possibly TRBD1 on 6 matching bases. Germline values: CDR1 SGDLS, CDR2 YYNGEE. This CDR3 spans 15 amino acids. Trimming left V 4 bases short and J 4 bases short, with 14 bases between. The CDR3 sequence is CASSRTGNFNEKLFF. The DNA for the CDR3 is TGTGCCAGCAGCCGAACAGGGAACTTTAATGAAAAACTGTTTTTT.

The CDR3 here is CASSHYPGLDRDEKLFF. CDR3 sequence (DNA): TGCGCCAGCAGCCATTATCCTGGTCTTGACCGGGATGAAAAACTGTTTTTT. The chain joins TRBV4-3 to TRBJ1-4; unclear D gene. Germline V gene data show CDR1 as LGHNA and CDR2 as YSLEER. Between the trimmed V and J ends, which lost 3 bases and 6 bases, there was a span of 20 bases. This CDR3 spans 17 amino acids.

This clone was counted between two and nine times. The chain couples TRBV4-1 to TRBJ2-7, with D possibly matching TRBD1 (6 bases). Germline CDR1 and CDR2: MGHRA and YSYEKL. V lost 1 base to trimming and J lost 5 bases, with 18 bases between them. The CDR3 spans 16 residues. The CDR3 reads CASSQVIAGTSHEQYF. The CDR3, as DNA: TGCGCCAGCAGCCAAGTGATCGCCGGGACATCCCACGAGCAGTACTTC.

The chain carries TRBV6-5 and TRBJ2-1; tentative D call: TRBD2 (5 bases). The V end was cut by 6 bases, the J end by 2 bases, with 11 bases between. Germline V gene data show CDR1 as MNHEY and CDR2 as SVGAGI. The CDR3 covers 14 residues. The CDR3 nucleotides are TGTGCCAGCAGCCGCGAGACTACCTACAATGAGCAGTTCTTC. Protein sequence: CASSRETTYNEQFF.

This clone was recorded once. The genes are TRBV15 and TRBJ1-2; weak D call: TRBD1 (6 bases). Trimming shortened V by 0 bases and J by 4 bases, and 9 bases separated the two germline ends. Germline assignment: CDR1 LNHNV and CDR2 YYDKDF (reference sequence). The CDR3 spans 14 residues. The CDR3 is CATSREGGSYGYTF. The DNA for the CDR3 is TGTGCCACCAGCAGAGAAGGGGGAAGCTATGGCTACACCTTC.

Only a few counts were recorded for this clone. The CDR3 is CASSVATSGRETQYF. CDR3 in DNA: TGTGCCAGCAGCGTAGCTACTAGCGGGAGAGAGACCCAGTACTTC. The rearrangement links TRBV9 to TRBJ2-5; TRBD2 agrees at 11 bases. CDR1 and CDR2 (germline): SGDLS, YYNGEE. This CDR3 is 15 amino acids long. After removal of 0 bases from V and 4 bases from J, the junction contained 2 bases not matched to a gene.

J is TRBJ2-1 and V is TRBV7-9; 7 nucleotides agree with TRBD2. Per the germline V gene, CDR1 is SEHNR and CDR2 is FQNEAQ (reference sequence). V was clipped by 2 bases and J by 3 bases; unmatched bases: 4. The CDR3 loop spans 15 amino acids. In nucleotides, the CDR3 is TGTGCCAGCAGCTTATGGCGCGGGAGCTACAATGAGCAGTTCTTC. It is translated as CASSLWRGSYNEQFF.

This clone was observed a handful of times. This sequence joins TRBV15 and TRBJ2-3, with 9 positions matching TRBD2. The CDR3 length is 13 residues. V lost 7 bases to trimming and J lost 1 base; unmatched junction nucleotides: 0. Germline V gene lookup returns CDR1 LNHNV and CDR2 YYDKDF (reference sequence). CDR3 sequence: CATIAGGTDTQYF. The CDR3 bases are TGTGCCACCATAGCGGGGGGCACAGATACGCAGTATTTT.

This clone was seen just once. The rearrangement links TRBV5-6 to TRBJ1-1; the D is unclear. The CDR3 runs to 13 residues. The V gene's germline CDR1 is SGHDT and CDR2 YYEEEE. With 0 bases removed from V and 6 bases from J, the gap between germline ends came to 9 bases. CDR3 nucleotides: TGTGCCAGCAGCTTGGAGTTCGGGGCTGAAGCTTTCTTT. It translates to CASSLEFGAEAFF.

This chain links TRBV4-2 with TRBJ2-7; 9 nucleotides align to TRBD1. The V gene end was trimmed by 6 bases and the J gene end by 3 bases; junction bases not matched to a gene: 9. Per the germline V gene, CDR1 is LGHNA and CDR2 is YNFKEQ. The CDR3 is 15 amino acids. In nucleotides, the CDR3 is TGTGCCAGCAGTACAGGGGGCGCAGGAAGCTACGAGCAGTACTTC. This encodes CASSTGGAGSYEQYF.

This sequence joins TRBV2 and TRBJ1-1; maybe TRBD1 (6 bases). The CDR3 runs 19 residues. Per the germline V gene, CDR1 is SNHLY and CDR2 is FYNNEI. Trimming shortened V by 6 bases and J by 3 bases, and 29 bases separated the two germline ends. CDR3 amino acids: CASRPLRGGAFLTHTEAFF. CDR3 DNA: TGTGCCAGCAGACCTCTTCGGGGGGGCGCGTTCCTTACGCACACTGAAGCTTTCTTT.